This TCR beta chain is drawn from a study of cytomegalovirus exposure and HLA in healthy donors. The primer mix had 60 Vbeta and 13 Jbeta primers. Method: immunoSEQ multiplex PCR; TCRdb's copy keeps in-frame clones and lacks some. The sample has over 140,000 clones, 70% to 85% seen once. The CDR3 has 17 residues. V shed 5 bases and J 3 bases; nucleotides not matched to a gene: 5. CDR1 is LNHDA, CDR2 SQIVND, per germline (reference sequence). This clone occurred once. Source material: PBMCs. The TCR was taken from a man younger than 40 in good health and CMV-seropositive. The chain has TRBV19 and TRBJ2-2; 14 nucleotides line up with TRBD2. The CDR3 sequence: CASSGTSGRVDTGELFF. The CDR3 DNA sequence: TGTGCCAGTAGTGGGACTAGCGGGAGAGTGGACACCGGGGAGCTGTTTTTT.